This entry lists 26 T cell receptor beta chains sequenced from one sample in a study of CD8 T cells in Susac syndrome. cDNA came from about 0.5 to 1 ug RNA primed by random hexamers. TCRdb passed the immunoSEQ multiplex PCR reads through MiXCR, listing each CDR3 protein once. The table lists fewer than 85,000 distinct CDR3 sequences, roughly 94% of them singletons. The sequencing sample was made of CD8+ T cells from PBMCs. The origin of the receptors is a human donor with Susac syndrome.

The gene calls are TRBV11-2 and TRBJ2-7; the match to TRBD1 covers 7 bases. The CDR3 has 18 residues. The germline gives CDR1 SGHAT, CDR2 FQNNGV. V dropped 1 base and J dropped 2; count of bases not matched to a gene: 14. The CDR3 bases are TGTGCCAGCAGCTTAGTTGGTACAGGGGTACCCCCCACCTACGAGCAGTACTTC. Its protein is CASSLVGTGVPPTYEQYF.

The chain links TRBV11-2 to TRBJ2-7; D tentatively fits TRBD1 or TRBD2 (6 bases each). The CDR3 length is 15 residues. Germline loops: CDR1 SGHAT, CDR2 FQNNGV. V lost 1 base and J 1 base, leaving 11 bases between the germline ends. For the CDR3, the DNA is TGTGCCAGCAGCTTAGCTCGGGGGCAATCCTACGAGCAGTACTTC. Residues: CASSLARGQSYEQYF.

J is TRBJ2-4 and V is TRBV7-9; D ambiguous. CDR1 and CDR2 (germline): SEHNR, FQNEAQ (reference sequence). The CDR3 is 15 amino acids. Trimming took 4 bases from V and 4 from J, leaving 14 bases between them. In DNA, the CDR3 is TGTGCCAGCAGCTCCCCTTTGGGGATTAAAAACATTCAGTACTTC. Translation: CASSSPLGIKNIQYF.

The CDR3 protein is CASFDYEQYF. CDR3 coding DNA: TGTGCCAGCTTTGACTACGAGCAGTACTTC. The V and J genes are TRBV2 and TRBJ2-7, with unresolved D. V lost 8 bases to trimming and J lost 3 bases, with 5 bases between them. Germline V gives CDR1 SNHLY, CDR2 FYNNEI. CDR3 length: 10 amino acids.

The chain is built from TRBV28 and TRBJ1-6, with 7 bases identical to TRBD1. The CDR3 runs 14 residues. Germline V gene lookup returns CDR1 MDHEN and CDR2 SYDVKM. Unmatched junction bases numbered 8, after V lost 5 bases and J lost 10 bases. The CDR3 nucleotides read TGTGCCAGCAGTCGACAGGGTGGAACCTCACCCCTCCACTTT. This sequence encodes CASSRQGGTSPLHF.

This clonotype was counted a single time. The chain couples TRBV7-2 to TRBJ2-3; D unresolved. Trimming removed 1 base at V and 6 bases at J, with 11 bases between. CDR3 length: 14 amino acids. CDR1 and CDR2 from the germline V gene are SGHTA and FQGNSA. The DNA of the CDR3 is TGTGCCAGCAGCTTAGTTGGGATTCTCGATACGCAGTATTTT. Residues: CASSLVGILDTQYF. The variable domain in full, with the rest retrieved from reference TRBV7-2 and TRBJ2-3, is GAGVSQSPSNKVTEKGKDVELRCDPISGHTALYWYRQSLGQGLEFLIYFQGNSAPDKSGLPSDRFSAERTGGSVSTLTIQRTQQEDSAVYLCASSLVGILDTQYFGPGTRLTVL.

The chain combines TRBV29-1 with TRBJ1-2; D is possibly TRBD1 (5 bases). The CDR3 runs 10 residues. The germline gives CDR1 SQVTM, CDR2 ANQGSEA. The CDR3 reads CATENYGYTF. CDR3 bases: TGCGCGACAGAGAACTATGGCTACACCTTC.

The chain combines TRBV5-1 with TRBJ2-5; D gene unclear. The germline CDR1 and CDR2 sequences are SGHRS and YFSETQ. The CDR3 totals 16 residues. V was trimmed by 0 bases and J by 3 bases, leaving 15 bases between them. DNA of the CDR3: TGCGCCAGCAGCTTGGAAGGACGGGTCGATGAAGAGACCCAGTACTTC. It translates to CASSLEGRVDEETQYF.

This chain connects TRBV5-1 to TRBJ2-2, with D perhaps TRBD2 (6 bases). This CDR3 spans 16 amino acids. Germline V gene sequence: CDR1 SGHRS, CDR2 YFSETQ. V was shortened by 3 bases and J by 7 bases, with 19 bases between the two germline ends. CDR3 in DNA: TGCGCCAGCAGCTCGGAGGTCGGGGGAGCCCACGGGGAGCTGTTTTTT. Residues: CASSSEVGGAHGELFF.

V and J are TRBV10-2 and TRBJ1-1; D gene ambiguous. Trimming cost V 8 bases and J 0 bases, with 10 bases left between them. The CDR3 spans 13 residues. Germline V gene lookup returns CDR1 WSHSY and CDR2 SAAADI. Written as DNA, the CDR3 is TGCGCCAGCCGATACACCCTGAACACTGAAGCTTTCTTT. This codes for CASRYTLNTEAFF.

The chain is built from TRBV5-1 and TRBJ2-3, with 9 bases fitting TRBD1. Unmatched junction bases numbered 12, after V lost 4 bases and J lost 9 bases. The CDR3 loop spans 15 amino acids. Germline assignment: CDR1 SGHRS and CDR2 YFSETQ. The chain's CDR3 is CASSPPGQGSDTQYF. CDR3 nucleotides: TGCGCCAGCAGCCCGCCGGGACAGGGATCCGACACGCAGTATTTT.

This chain uses TRBV29-1 with TRBJ1-2, with 7 bases lining up with TRBD1. The CDR3 covers 15 residues. Germline CDR1 reads SQVTM; CDR2 reads ANQGSEA. V was clipped by 5 bases and J by 4 bases; unmatched bases: 13. CDR3 sequence (DNA): TGCAGCGTTTGGGGCCCAGAGACAGGGATCTATGGCTACACCTTC. Translated, it gives CSVWGPETGIYGYTF. Full variable domain (missing parts from reference TRBV29-1 and TRBJ1-2): SAVISQKPSRDICQRGTSLTIQCQVDSQVTMMFWYRQQPGQSLTLIATANQGSEATYESGFVIDKFPISRPNLTFSTLTVSNMSPEDSSIYLCSVWGPETGIYGYTFGSGTRLTVV.

The CDR3 spells CASRGQGHSSYEQYF. CDR3 bases: TGTGCCAGTAGGGGACAGGGACATTCATCCTACGAGCAGTACTTC. V and J are TRBV19 and TRBJ2-7, with 9 bases that match TRBD1. The CDR3 is made up of 15 amino acids. The germline V gene encodes CDR1 LNHDA and CDR2 SQIVND (reference sequence). V gave up 6 bases and J gave up 1 base; unmatched junction bases: 7.

Here the CDR3 reads CASSFAGQTDTQYF. The CDR3 DNA sequence: TGTGCCAGCAGCTTTGCCGGACAGACAGATACGCAGTATTTT. The chain is built from TRBV11-2 and TRBJ2-3, with D tentatively TRBD1 (6 bases). Germline CDR1 SGHAT, CDR2 FQNNGV. V was shortened by 3 bases and J by 3 bases, with 10 bases between the two germline ends. The CDR3 sequence is 14 residues long.

The count of this clonotype is one. In nucleotides, the CDR3 is TGTGCCAGCAGTGAATCAAGGGGGCCTAATGAAAAACTGTTTTTT. Its protein is CASSESRGPNEKLFF. The genes are TRBV25-1 and TRBJ1-4; 7 bases map to TRBD1. The germline CDR1 and CDR2 sequences are MGHDK and SYGVNS. J gave up 3 bases and V 1 base, and 2 bases lay outside the gene matches. The CDR3 loop spans 15 amino acids.

J is TRBJ1-6 and V is TRBV2; no clear D gene. Trimming took off 3 bases at V and 0 bases at J, with 18 bases between the two ends. Per the germline V gene, CDR1 is SNHLY and CDR2 is FYNNEI. This CDR3 is built from 19 residues. The CDR3 is CASSDPRAGSGSYNSPLHF. The CDR3 DNA reads as TGTGCCAGCAGTGACCCCCGAGCAGGCTCGGGCTCCTATAATTCACCCCTCCACTTT.

CDR3 residues: CAGRAEKLFF. In nucleotides, the CDR3 is TGTGCCGGGCGGGCCGAAAAACTGTTTTTT. The chain links TRBV2 to TRBJ1-4, with D unclear. Germline V lookup: CDR1 SNHLY, CDR2 FYNNEI. V lost 11 bases and J 8 bases, leaving 9 bases between the germline ends. The CDR3 extends over 10 amino acids.

There are a few counts of this clonotype. V is TRBV7-3 and J is TRBJ2-7, with 7 bases lining up with TRBD1. The CDR3 length is 16 residues. CDR1 is SGHTA and CDR2 is FQGTGA in the germline V gene. With 5 bases clipped from V and 5 bases from J, the junction kept 15 bases outside the gene matches. The DNA of the CDR3 is TGTGCCAGCAGCCCAAGAGGCGACAGGGCGAGGGACGAGCAGTACTTC. Encoded protein: CASSPRGDRARDEQYF.

V usage is TRBV9 and J usage is TRBJ2-7; 8 bases line up with TRBD2. V lost 2 bases, J lost 4 bases, and 5 bases stayed unmatched. The germline CDR1 and CDR2 sequences are SGDLS and YYNGEE. This CDR3 region has 14 residues. This CDR3 reads CASSVGGAGYEQYF. As DNA, the CDR3 is TGTGCCAGCAGCGTCGGGGGGGCCGGATACGAGCAGTACTTC.

V and J are TRBV5-4 and TRBJ2-4; weak D call: TRBD2 (6 bases). Germline V gene data show CDR1 as SGHNT and CDR2 as YYREEE (reference sequence). V was pared by 0 bases and J by 5 bases, with 15 bases between. The CDR3 loop spans 16 amino acids. The CDR3 sequence is CASSLEAGNSENIQYF. The CDR3 DNA sequence: TGTGCCAGCAGCTTGGAGGCGGGAAACTCGGAAAACATTCAGTACTTC.

The V call is TRBV27, the J call TRBJ1-6; no reliable D call. With 7 bases removed from V and 0 bases from J, the gap between germline ends came to 7 bases. Germline-derived CDR1 and CDR2 are MNHEY and SMNVEV (reference sequence). This CDR3 region has 14 residues. The CDR3: CASKGSSYNSPLHF. The CDR3 DNA follows: TGTGCCAGCAAGGGAAGCTCCTATAATTCACCCCTCCACTTT.

V gene TRBV6-2 or TRBV6-3 combines with J gene TRBJ1-2, with a possible D match to TRBD1 (5 bases). This CDR3 has 11 amino acids. Germline assignment: CDR1 MNHEY and CDR2 SVGEGT. V was trimmed by 7 bases and J by 12 bases, leaving 15 bases between them. For the CDR3, the DNA is TGTGCCAGCACGGGGACTGGAGGGGACACCTTC. It codes for CASTGTGGDTF.

V usage is TRBV9 and J usage is TRBJ2-7, with TRBD1 matching 8 bases. With 0 bases clipped from V and 3 bases from J, the junction kept 5 bases outside the gene matches. The CDR3 totals 15 residues. From germline, CDR1 is SGDLS and CDR2 YYNGEE. Here the CDR3 reads CASSVGGTGGYEQYF. The DNA of the CDR3 is TGTGCCAGCAGCGTAGGGGGAACAGGGGGCTACGAGCAGTACTTC. Based on the CDR3 plus reference TRBV9 and TRBJ2-7, the full variable domain is DSGVTQTPKHLITATGQRVTLRCSPRSGDLSVYWYQQSLDQGLQFLIQYYNGEERAKGNILERFSAQQFPDLHSELNLSSLELGDSALYFCASSVGGTGGYEQYFGPGTRLTVT.

The chain is built from TRBV7-9 and TRBJ1-5; the D gene is possibly TRBD1 (6 bases). The CDR3 spans 13 residues. Germline CDR1 and CDR2: SEHNR and FQNEAQ (reference sequence). Trimming shortened V by 5 bases and J by 7 bases, and 12 bases separated the two germline ends. CDR3 in DNA: TGTGCCAGCAGCCCGGGACAAAGGCAGCCCCAGCATTTT. This encodes CASSPGQRQPQHF.

V gene TRBV5-6 combines with J gene TRBJ1-5; no definite D call. V was trimmed by 4 bases and J by 0 bases, leaving 11 bases between them. Germline-derived CDR1 and CDR2 are SGHDT and YYEEEE. This CDR3 comprises 15 residues. DNA for the CDR3: TGTGCCAGCAGCCTCGACGCCTATAGCAATCAGCCCCAGCATTTT. It specifies CASSLDAYSNQPQHF.

The chain links TRBV7-9 to TRBJ1-4; tentative D call: TRBD1 (5 bases). Germline values: CDR1 SEHNR, CDR2 FQNEAQ (reference sequence). This CDR3 region has 16 residues. Trimming cost V 5 bases and J 15 bases, with 28 bases left between them. The CDR3 protein is CASSPPEGPQRDKLFF. In DNA, the CDR3 is TGTGCCAGCAGCCCACCCGAGGGGCCTCAGAGGGATAAGTTGTTTTTT.